The TCR beta chain described here comes from a study of Graves' ophthalmopathy and Graves' hyperthyroidism. Notes on the study in general: Clonotypes were expanded in thyroid at above 0.001 frequency, and most also appeared in blood.

This clonotype was counted at least ten times. The antigen remains unidentified. Amplification of the TCR beta CDR3 regions used RNA transcripts (as template). An opening RT-PCR round employed HTBI primers and preceded a second-round multiplex PCR. TCRdb called the multiplex PCR reads again in MiXCR, with one record for every CDR3 protein. This table holds under 350,000 distinct CDR3 sequences, about 17% found once. The V gene's germline CDR1 is DFQATT and CDR2 SNEGSKA (reference sequence). Trimming took 6 bases from V and 1 from J, leaving 16 bases between them. CDR3 length: 15 residues. Material: peripheral blood. This chain connects TRBV20-1 to TRBJ1-5, with D possibly being TRBD1 (6 bases). The origin of this receptor is an adult man with Graves' ophthalmopathy. Written as DNA, the CDR3 is TGCAGTGCGCCCCAAGGCGGACAGAGCAATCAGCCCCAGCATTTT. It is translated as CSAPQGGQSNQPQHF.